Listed below are T cell receptor beta chains from one sample, sequenced in a study of T cell responses to AZD1222 COVID-19 vaccine. Clones were sequenced by immunoSEQ multiplex PCR, and TCRdb holds only the in-frame ones, with some missing. The sample lists 30,000 to 50,000 clones, about nine tenths occurring once. The source was peripheral blood, collected 28 days after the second dose of the MenACWY control vaccine. The receptors stem from an adult who received the MenACWY meningococcal vaccine as a control. CDR3s leave out the opening cysteine and the closing phenylalanine or tryptophan. A D gene is named only where the DNA matches it firmly. Clone size is stated in some rows and not others, as once, few, many or a class when expanded.

v_gene,d_gene,j_gene,abundance,CDR3aa
TRBV4-1,NA,TRBJ2-1,few,ASSLTRLFIAGDEQF
TRBV6-2/TRBV6-3,NA,TRBJ1-1,once,ASSPQGRTNTEAF
TRBV6-5,NA,TRBJ1-6,NA,ASSFDDSRYNSPLH
TRBV27,TRBD2,TRBJ2-3,NA,ASSFIPGLEDTDTQY
TRBV5-1,NA,TRBJ2-7,few,ASSRGAQDTYEQY
TRBV30,TRBD1,TRBJ1-6,few,AWKTGRYSPLH
TRBV5-4,TRBD2,TRBJ2-3,once,ASSLKVAGSTDTQY
TRBV3-1/TRBV3-2,TRBD1,TRBJ2-2,NA,ASSQGQGVPGELF
TRBV4-1,NA,TRBJ1-4,NA,ASSQAHPGATNEKLF
TRBV9,NA,TRBJ1-2,NA,ASSVGTLSYGYT
TRBV27,NA,TRBJ2-1,NA,ASRNSGVYNEQF
TRBV4-1,NA,TRBJ2-1,NA,ASSLPGPEEF
TRBV12-3/TRBV12-4,NA,TRBJ2-1,NA,ASSPYYNEQF
TRBV9,NA,TRBJ2-7,NA,ASSVESGHEQY
TRBV5-1,NA,TRBJ1-2,once,ASSLDLGGYGYT
TRBV5-1,NA,TRBJ2-5,NA,ASSPKPQERETQY
TRBV15,TRBD2,TRBJ2-5,NA,ATSRDPSGQETQY
TRBV30,NA,TRBJ2-7,NA,AWRLTREQY
TRBV6-4,TRBD2,TRBJ2-1,once,ASSVAGGPNEQF
TRBV28,NA,TRBJ1-5,NA,ASSSSPADRH
TRBV5-1,NA,TRBJ1-1,NA,ASSWESGMNTEAF
TRBV5-1,TRBD2,TRBJ2-5,NA,ASSGIAGEETQY
TRBV18,NA,TRBJ1-1,NA,ASSPTGGGNTEAF
TRBV11-3,NA,TRBJ1-3,NA,ASSLWPGNTIY
TRBV23-1,NA,TRBJ2-1,NA,ASSQGGPVSSYNEQF
TRBV2,NA,TRBJ1-2,NA,AIGKGSDGYT
TRBV7-7,NA,TRBJ2-1,NA,ASSPGAGGFSYNEQF
TRBV6-5,NA,TRBJ2-6,once,ASRSSGAGANVLT
TRBV7-3,NA,TRBJ2-1,NA,ASSPGELTYNEQF
TRBV19,TRBD2,TRBJ2-6,NA,ASRSGTSGRLSGANVLT
TRBV3-1/TRBV3-2,NA,TRBJ2-5,NA,ASSPIGGPQETQY
TRBV27,NA,TRBJ2-2,NA,ASSLQGLTNTGELF
TRBV30,TRBD1,TRBJ1-4,NA,AWSTDRGYEKLF
TRBV11-2,TRBD1,TRBJ2-2,NA,ASSFRPGTGWNTGELF
TRBV2,NA,TRBJ2-5,NA,ASSPGSHQETQY
TRBV7-9,TRBD1,TRBJ2-7,NA,ASSHRTGTASYEQY
TRBV5-1,TRBD1,TRBJ1-2,NA,ASSPRQGSFYGYT
TRBV6-1,NA,TRBJ1-2,NA,ASSEALRRQGYGYT
TRBV7-6,NA,TRBJ2-6,NA,ASSRTTTGSGANVLT
TRBV19,NA,TRBJ1-1,NA,ASSMPRNTEAF
TRBV5-6,TRBD2,TRBJ2-7,NA,ASGLTSGIYYEQY
TRBV5-1,NA,TRBJ2-1,NA,ASSLDGDSYNEQF
TRBV9,NA,TRBJ2-3,NA,ASSVGASHTQY
TRBV27,NA,TRBJ2-2,NA,ASSLSLAARAGELF
TRBV30,TRBD2,TRBJ2-1,few,AWSGTSGRYNEQF
TRBV5-5,NA,TRBJ2-2,NA,ASRHPAEGSGELF
TRBV2,NA,TRBJ1-1,few,ASRRGFRSSTEAF
TRBV5-1,TRBD1,TRBJ2-2,NA,ASSSTGIGSLDTGELF
TRBV11-2,TRBD2,TRBJ2-2,NA,ASSLVGRGAGELF
TRBV3-1/TRBV3-2,NA,TRBJ2-3,NA,ASSQVTGGVFTDTQY
TRBV6-2/TRBV6-3,NA,TRBJ1-5,NA,ASSYLPSNQPQH
TRBV4-1,TRBD2,TRBJ2-1,NA,ASRRAGGANEQF
TRBV11-2,NA,TRBJ2-2,NA,ASSLDLLTETGELF